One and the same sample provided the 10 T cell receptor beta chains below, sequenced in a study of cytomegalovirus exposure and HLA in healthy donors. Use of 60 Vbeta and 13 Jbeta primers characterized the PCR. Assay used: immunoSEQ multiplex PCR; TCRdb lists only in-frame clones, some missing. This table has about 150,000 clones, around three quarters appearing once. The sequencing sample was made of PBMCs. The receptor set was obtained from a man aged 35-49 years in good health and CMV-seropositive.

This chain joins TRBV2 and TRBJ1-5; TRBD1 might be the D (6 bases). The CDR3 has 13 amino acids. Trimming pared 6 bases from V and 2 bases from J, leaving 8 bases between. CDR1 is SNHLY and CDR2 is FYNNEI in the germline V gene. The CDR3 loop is CASRDSGNQPQHF. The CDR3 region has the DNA TGTGCCAGCAGGGACAGCGGCAATCAGCCCCAGCATTTT. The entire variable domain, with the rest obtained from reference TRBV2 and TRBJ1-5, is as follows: EPEVTQTPSHQVTQMGQEVILRCVPISNHLYFYWYRQILGQKVEFLVSFYNNEISEKSEIFDDQFSVERPDGSNFTLKIRSTKLEDSAMYFCASRDSGNQPQHFGDGTRLSIL.

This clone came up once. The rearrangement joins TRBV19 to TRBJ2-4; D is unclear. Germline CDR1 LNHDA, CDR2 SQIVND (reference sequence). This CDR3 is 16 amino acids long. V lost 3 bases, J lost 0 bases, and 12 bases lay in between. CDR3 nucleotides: TGTGCCAGTAGTATCGGCGGTCTACTAGCCAAAAACATTCAGTACTTC. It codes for CASSIGGLLAKNIQYF.

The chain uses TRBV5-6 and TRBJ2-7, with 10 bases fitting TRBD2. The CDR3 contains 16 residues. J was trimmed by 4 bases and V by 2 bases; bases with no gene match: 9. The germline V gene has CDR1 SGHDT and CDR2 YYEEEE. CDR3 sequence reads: CASSFLAGDPRYEQYF. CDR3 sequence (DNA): TGTGCCAGCAGCTTCCTAGCGGGAGACCCGCGATACGAGCAGTACTTC. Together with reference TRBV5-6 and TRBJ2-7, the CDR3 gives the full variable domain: DAGVTQSPTHLIKTRGQQVTLRCSPKSGHDTVSWYQQALGQGPQFIFQYYEEEERQRGNFPDRFSGHQFPNYSSELNVNALLLGDSALYLCASSFLAGDPRYEQYFGPGTRLTVT.

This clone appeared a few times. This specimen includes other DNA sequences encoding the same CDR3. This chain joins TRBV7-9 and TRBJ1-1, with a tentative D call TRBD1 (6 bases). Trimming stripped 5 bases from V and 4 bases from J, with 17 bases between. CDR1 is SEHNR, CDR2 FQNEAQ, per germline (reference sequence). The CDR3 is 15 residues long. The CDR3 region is CASSPPPMGATEAFF. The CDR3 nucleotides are TGTGCCAGCAGCCCCCCCCCGATGGGGGCCACTGAAGCTTTCTTT.

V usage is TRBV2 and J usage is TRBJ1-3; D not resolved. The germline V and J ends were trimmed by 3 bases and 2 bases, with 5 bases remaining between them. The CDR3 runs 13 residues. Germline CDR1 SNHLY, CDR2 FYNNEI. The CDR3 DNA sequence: TGTGCCAGCAGTGAGGTAGCTGGAAACACCATATATTTT. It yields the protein CASSEVAGNTIYF.

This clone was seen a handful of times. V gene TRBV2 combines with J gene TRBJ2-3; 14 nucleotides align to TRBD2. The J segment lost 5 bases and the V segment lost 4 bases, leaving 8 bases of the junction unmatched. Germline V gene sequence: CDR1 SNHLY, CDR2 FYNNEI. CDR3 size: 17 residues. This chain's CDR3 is CASSVPTSGRAGDTQYF. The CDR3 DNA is TGTGCCAGCAGTGTCCCGACTAGCGGGAGGGCTGGAGATACGCAGTATTTT.

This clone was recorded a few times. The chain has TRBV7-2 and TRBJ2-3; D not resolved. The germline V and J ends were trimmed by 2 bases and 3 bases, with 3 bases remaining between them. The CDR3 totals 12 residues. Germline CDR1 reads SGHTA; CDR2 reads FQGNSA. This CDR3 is CASSLSTDTQYF. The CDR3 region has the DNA TGTGCCAGCAGCTTATCGACAGATACGCAGTATTTT.

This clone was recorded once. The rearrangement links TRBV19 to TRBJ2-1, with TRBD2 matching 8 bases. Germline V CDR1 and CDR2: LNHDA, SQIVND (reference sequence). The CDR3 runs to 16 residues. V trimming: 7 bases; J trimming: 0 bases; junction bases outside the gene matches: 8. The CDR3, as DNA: TGTGCCAGTACCTTAATAGCGGGGAGCTCCTACAATGAGCAGTTCTTC. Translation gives CASTLIAGSSYNEQFF.

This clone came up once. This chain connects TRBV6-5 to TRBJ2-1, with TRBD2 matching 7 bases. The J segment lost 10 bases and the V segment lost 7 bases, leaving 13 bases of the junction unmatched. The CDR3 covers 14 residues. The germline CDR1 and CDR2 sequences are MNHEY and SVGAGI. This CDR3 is CASTRRAGPREQFF. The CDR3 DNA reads TGTGCCAGCACTCGGAGAGCGGGGCCTAGGGAGCAGTTCTTC.

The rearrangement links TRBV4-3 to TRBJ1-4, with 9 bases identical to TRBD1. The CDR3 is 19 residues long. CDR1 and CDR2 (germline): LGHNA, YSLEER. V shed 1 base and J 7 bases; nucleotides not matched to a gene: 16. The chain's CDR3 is CASSQALTGQGERAEKLFF. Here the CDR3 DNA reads TGCGCCAGCAGCCAAGCCCTCACGGGACAGGGAGAGAGGGCTGAAAAACTGTTTTTT.